This T cell receptor beta chain was retrieved from a study of glioma-infiltrating T cells. Study-level results: Very few CDR3 sequences were shared between tissue and blood. Gliomas, especially low-grade, showed above-expected tissue-blood divergence; non-neoplastic patients showed below.

As for this clonotype: The antigen remains undetermined. Just one base apart from a much larger clone, this may be a read error.

Amplification of TCR alpha and beta CDR3 regions from RNA used iRepertoire nested multiplex PCR. For one-step reverse transcription and amplification, about 90-400 ng of tissue mRNA or PBMC total RNA was used. MiXCR was run by TCRdb on the multiplex PCR reads, yielding one entry per CDR3 protein. The sample includes fewer than 200,000 distinct CDR3 sequences, 30% to 40% of them seen just once. Germline V lookup: CDR1 LNHDA, CDR2 SQIVND (reference sequence). The ends were cut back, 2 bases at V and 10 bases at J, with 7 bases in the middle. The CDR3 has 11 amino acids. Sequencing was done on a sample of glioma tissue, nonneoplastic brain tissue, or PBMCs (not recorded which). The chain couples TRBV19 to TRBJ2-3; D is unresolved. The sequence came from a human donor with low-grade glioma or glioblastoma, undergoing nonglioma brain surgery, or in good health (not recorded which). The CDR3 loop reads CASSIFDAQYF. In DNA form, the CDR3 reads TGTGCCAGTAGTATATTCGATGCGCAGTATTTT.